Detailed here is one TCR beta chain. The data stem from a study of CD8+ T cells in alopecia areata. The sequencing template was cDNA reverse transcribed from extracted RNA. Profiling relied on immunoSEQ multiplex PCR, and the TCRdb table lists in-frame clones only, not all of them. In the table there are over 120,000 clones, about 60% of which are singletons. V lost 5 bases, J lost 5 bases, and 15 bases lay in between. Germline V gene data show CDR1 as SQVTM and CDR2 as ANQGSEA. The CDR3 is 13 residues long. As part of sample collection, lesional scalp punch biopsies and peripheral blood were taken from alopecia areata patients.

The sequence derives from a human donor with alopecia areata. The sample was CD4+ T cells sorted from blood, taken at week 0. V is TRBV29-1 and J is TRBJ2-5; D is undetermined. For the CDR3, the DNA is TGCAGCGTTTCGGACGGTGGAGTTGAGACCCAGTACTTC. Encoded protein: CSVSDGGVETQYF.